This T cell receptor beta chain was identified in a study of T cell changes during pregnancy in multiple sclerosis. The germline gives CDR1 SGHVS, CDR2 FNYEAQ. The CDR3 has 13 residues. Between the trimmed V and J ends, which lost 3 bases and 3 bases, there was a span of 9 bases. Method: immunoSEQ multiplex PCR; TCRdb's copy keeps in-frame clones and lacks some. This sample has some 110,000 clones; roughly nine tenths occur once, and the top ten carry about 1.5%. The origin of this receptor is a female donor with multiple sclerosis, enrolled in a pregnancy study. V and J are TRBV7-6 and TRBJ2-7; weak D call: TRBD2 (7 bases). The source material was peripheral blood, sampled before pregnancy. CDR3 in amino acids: CASSLGGLYEQYF. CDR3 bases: TGTGCCAGCAGCTTGGGGGGGCTCTACGAGCAGTACTTC. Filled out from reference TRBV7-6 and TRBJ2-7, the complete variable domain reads GAGVSQSPRYKVTKRGQDVALRCDPISGHVSLYWYRQALGQGPEFLTYFNYEAQQDKSGLPNDRFSAERPEGSISTLTIQRTEQRDSAMYRCASSLGGLYEQYFGPGTRLTVT.